The 5 T cell receptor beta chains given below trace back to one sample, sequenced in a study of blood T cell repertoires in COVID-19. Assay used: immunoSEQ multiplex PCR; TCRdb lists only in-frame clones, some missing. The profile shows about 52,000 clones, around 83% of them singletons. The specimen was peripheral blood. All receptors derive from a man between 65 and 80 years old with active COVID-19.

This chain connects TRBV2 to TRBJ2-2; 7 nucleotides align to TRBD1. J gave up 3 bases and V 6 bases, and 7 bases lay outside the gene matches. The CDR3 has 15 residues. The germline gives CDR1 SNHLY, CDR2 FYNNEI. The CDR3 nucleotides read TGTGCCAGCAGATCAGACAGGGCCTACACCGGGGAGCTGTTTTTT. Encoded protein: CASRSDRAYTGELFF.

The chain is built from TRBV9 and TRBJ2-3, with a possible D match to TRBD1 (5 bases). V shed 1 base and J shed 4 bases, with 16 bases lying between them. Germline assignment: CDR1 SGDLS and CDR2 YYNGEE. This CDR3 is built from 16 residues. The CDR3 loop is CASSVSAGPAADTQYF. The CDR3 coding sequence is TGTGCCAGCAGCGTATCAGCAGGGCCTGCCGCAGATACGCAGTATTTT. The variable domain in full, with the rest retrieved from reference TRBV9 and TRBJ2-3, is DSGVTQTPKHLITATGQRVTLRCSPRSGDLSVYWYQQSLDQGLQFLIQYYNGEERAKGNILERFSAQQFPDLHSELNLSSLELGDSALYFCASSVSAGPAADTQYFGPGTRLTVL.

J is TRBJ2-7 and V is TRBV27; a weak D match, TRBD2 (6 bases). CDR3 length equals 15 residues. Germline CDR1 and CDR2: MNHEY and SMNVEV (reference sequence). The V and J ends lost 4 bases and 2 bases respectively, with 15 bases between them. The CDR3 nucleotides are TGTGCCAGCAGTTCCACCGGGGGACCCACCTACGAGCAGTACTTC. It codes for CASSSTGGPTYEQYF.

The chain is built from TRBV6-2 or TRBV6-3 and TRBJ2-7, with no clear D. The germline V gene encodes CDR1 MNHEY and CDR2 SVGEGT. The CDR3 has 13 amino acids. V was pared by 6 bases and J by 2 bases, with 11 bases between. Written as DNA, the CDR3 is TGTGCCAGCAGCCGACTGATAACCTACGAGCAGTACTTC. This translates into CASSRLITYEQYF.

The genes are TRBV6-5 and TRBJ2-5; 9 bases align to TRBD2. V was clipped by 6 bases and J by 5 bases; unmatched bases: 7. Germline values: CDR1 MNHEY, CDR2 SVGAGI. CDR3 size: 14 residues. DNA for the CDR3: TGTGCCAGCAGGTGGCGGGGGGGCCACGAGACCCAGTACTTC. It is translated as CASRWRGGHETQYF.